These T cell receptor beta chains were read from a single sample in a study of Ad26.COV2.S vaccination and SARS-CoV-2 variants. The data were produced by immunoSEQ multiplex PCR, yet TCRdb's version contains in-frame clones alone and is incomplete. The sample records a few hundred thousand clones, approximately 91% being singletons. The sequencing here drew on peripheral blood, taken in a trial of Ad26.COV2.S vaccine versus placebo. These receptors all come from a person between 18 and 65 years old who received the Ad26.COV2.S COVID-19 vaccine or a placebo. Both conserved end residues are part of each CDR3.

v_call	cdr3_length	j_call	cdr3_aa
TRBV28	14	TRBJ1-2	CASNTGASNYGYTF
TRBV2	11	TRBJ2-7	CASSDNYEQYF
TRBV28	14	TRBJ2-2	CASSRPGSAGELFF
TRBV7-2	15	TRBJ1-5	CASSLRLGLNQPQHF
TRBV3-1/TRBV3-2	15	TRBJ2-7	CASSQGQSQGYEQYF
TRBV5-1	14	TRBJ2-1	CASSFTSGSHEQFF
TRBV11-2	14	TRBJ2-3	CASSEQGAGDTQYF
TRBV11-3	15	TRBJ2-7	CASSSEPTPAYEQYF
TRBV19	15	TRBJ2-7	CASSIRGRGGYEQYF
TRBV11-2	16	TRBJ2-1	CASSAWTGANYNEQFF
TRBV5-1	12	TRBJ2-7	CASSPGGDEQYF
TRBV7-9	17	TRBJ2-3	CASSLVAGTSGTDTQYF
TRBV5-1	18	TRBJ2-1	CASSRLGTSGTIGAEQFF
TRBV21-1	17	TRBJ2-2	CASSTSGTGFNTGELFF
TRBV3-1/TRBV3-2	13	TRBJ2-3	CASSPLGRDTQYF
TRBV4-2	16	TRBJ2-3	CASSQVSGSQADTQYF
TRBV5-4	15	TRBJ2-7	CASAKGGPGSYEQYF
TRBV23-1	16	TRBJ2-1	CVPATPLAGRRDEQFF
TRBV7-3	15	TRBJ2-1	CASSLNSGTGNEQFF
TRBV21-1	17	TRBJ2-2	CASSKSPAGERTGELFF
TRBV19	14	TRBJ1-2	CASKPRGTAYGYTF
TRBV19	18	TRBJ1-5	CASRLGQGPYYSNQPQHF
TRBV3-1/TRBV3-2	14	TRBJ1-4	CASSLGGTNEKLFF
TRBV6-5	14	TRBJ2-5	CASTPPGQGQTQYF
TRBV6-5	15	TRBJ1-3	CASSPDRLSGNTIYF
TRBV4-1	15	TRBJ2-5	CASSLGEAQQETQYF
TRBV7-9	15	TRBJ1-1	CASSSTGHPNTEAFF
TRBV4-2	15	TRBJ1-6	CASSPESLYNSPLHF
TRBV7-9	15	TRBJ2-1	CASSHGGALGNEQFF
TRBV5-1	13	TRBJ2-7	CASSLSTGGEQYF
TRBV5-4	14	TRBJ2-7	CASSRLSVKDEQYF
TRBV30	17	TRBJ2-6	CAWRRGSGSSGANVLTF
TRBV5-8	14	TRBJ2-2	CASSLGQNTGELFF
TRBV24-1	13	TRBJ2-7	CATSDLLRDEQYF
TRBV5-6	16	TRBJ2-2	CASTPSDRVYAGELFF
TRBV28	16	TRBJ2-7	CASRRRAYRNTYEQYF
TRBV5-1	13	TRBJ1-2	CASSAGPAAGYTF
TRBV4-1	15	TRBJ2-7	CASSQDQGAGHEQYF
TRBV7-9	19	TRBJ2-4	CASSTGQRTQRLAKNIQYF
TRBV5-4	16	TRBJ2-5	CASSLGAPGNQETQYF
TRBV6-6	12	TRBJ2-1	CASSSGQGPGFF